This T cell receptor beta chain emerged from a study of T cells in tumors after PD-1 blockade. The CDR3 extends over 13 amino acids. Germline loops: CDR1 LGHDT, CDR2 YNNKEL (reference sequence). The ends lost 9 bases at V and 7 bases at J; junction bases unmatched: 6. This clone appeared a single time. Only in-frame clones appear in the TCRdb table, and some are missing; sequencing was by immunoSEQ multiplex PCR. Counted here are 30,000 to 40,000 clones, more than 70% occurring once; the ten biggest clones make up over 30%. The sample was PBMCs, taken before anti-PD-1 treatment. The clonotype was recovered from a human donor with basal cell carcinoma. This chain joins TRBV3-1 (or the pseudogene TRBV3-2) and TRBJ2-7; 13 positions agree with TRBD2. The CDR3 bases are TGTGCCAGTCGACTAGCGGGGGGTAGGGAGCAGTACTTC. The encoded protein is CASRLAGGREQYF.